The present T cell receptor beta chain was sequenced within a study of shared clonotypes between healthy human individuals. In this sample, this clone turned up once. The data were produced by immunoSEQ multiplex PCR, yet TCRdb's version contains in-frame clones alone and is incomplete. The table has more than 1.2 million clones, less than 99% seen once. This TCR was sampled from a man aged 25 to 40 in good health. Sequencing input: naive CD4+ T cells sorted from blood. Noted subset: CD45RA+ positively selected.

The CDR3 bases are TGCGCCAGCAGCTTTGGGCAGAATAACTATGGCTACACCTTC. This encodes CASSFGQNNYGYTF. V is TRBV5-1 and J is TRBJ1-2; D gene uncertain. CDR1 is SGHRS, CDR2 YFSETQ, per germline. Between the trimmed V and J ends, which lost 2 bases and 1 base, there was a span of 9 bases. CDR3 length: 14 amino acids.